This T cell receptor beta chain was sequenced for a study of CD8 T cells in ankylosing spondylitis. This CDR3 spans 15 amino acids. Trimming took 4 bases from V and 8 from J; bases not matched to a gene: 10. Germline V CDR1 and CDR2: MDHEN, SYDVKM. This clonotype was seen ten or more times. A single record per CDR3 protein comes from TCRdb applying MiXCR to the 5' RACE reads. Among roughly 64,000 distinct CDR3 sequences listed, roughly 6.1% were seen once. Sequencing used synovial fluid, either unsorted or a sorted T cell fraction (not recorded which). The TCR sequence derives from a male donor with ankylosing spondylitis. This sequence joins TRBV28 and TRBJ2-1; 8 nucleotides align to TRBD2. CDR3 sequence (DNA): TGTGCCAGCAGTTCACCCGGGACTAGTATGTATGAGCAGTTCTTC. Amino acid sequence: CASSSPGTSMYEQFF.